A single sample is the source of the 17 T cell receptor beta chains below, sequenced in a study of tumor and adjacent non-tumor tissue in lung cancer. RNA was extracted from bulk tissue without any cell sorting. The library came from three nested PCR rounds adapted from ARM-PCR protocols. TCRdb independently ran MiXCR on the multiplex PCR reads; one entry per CDR3 protein. The table has roughly 120,000 distinct CDR3 sequences, roughly 74% seen once. The sequenced material came from lung tumor tissue. The receptors were sampled from a woman aged 60-75 years with non-small cell lung cancer.

Concerning this clonotype: The junction departs from the called germline gene at one end, perhaps through a read error. The rearrangement joins TRBV6-1 to TRBJ2-3, with D tentatively TRBD2 (6 bases). There are 14 residues in the CDR3. Germline V gene data show CDR1 as MNHNS and CDR2 as SASEGT. The CDR3 reads CTSSVLEGTDVQYF. The CDR3, as DNA: TGTACCAGCAGTGTACTGGAGGGCACAGATGTGCAGTATTTT.

The chain couples TRBV20-1 to TRBJ1-2; TRBD1 agrees at 7 bases. The CDR3 runs to 12 residues. CDR1 is DFQATT and CDR2 is SNEGSKA in the germline V gene (reference sequence). CDR3 sequence (DNA): TGCAATACTAGAAGACAGGGAGGTGGGTACACCTTC. Protein: CNTRRQGGGYTF.

This clonotype was seen just once. As the CDR3 is not closed by the conserved phenylalanine or tryptophan, this likely results from a read error. The gene calls are TRBV6-5 and TRBJ1-4, with unresolved D. Trimming left V 0 bases short and J 3 bases short, with 8 bases between. This CDR3 contains 15 residues. CDR1 and CDR2 from the germline V gene are MNHEY and SVGAGI. The CDR3 here is CASSYSVRPNEKLFI. The CDR3 DNA reads as TGTGCCAGCAGTTACTCAGTGCGGCCTAATGAAAAACTGTTTATT.

At least ten counts were recorded for this clonotype. This sequence joins TRBV28 and TRBJ2-1; 9 nucleotides match TRBD1. The V gene end was trimmed by 7 bases and the J gene end by 9 bases; junction bases not matched to a gene: 10. CDR1 MDHEN and CDR2 SYDVKM come from the germline V gene. The CDR3 runs to 14 residues. The CDR3 region is CASTGTGRLAEQFF. As DNA, the CDR3 is TGTGCCAGCACGGGGACAGGGCGACTCGCTGAGCAGTTCTTC.

About this clonotype: A clone one base away is much larger, so this may be a read error. The chain carries TRBV20-1 and TRBJ1-2; D call uncertain. CDR1 is DFQATT, CDR2 SNEGSKA, per germline (reference sequence). CDR3 size: 13 residues. The CDR3 bases are TGCAATGCTCCACCCGGCGGCTACTATGGCTACACCTTC. Protein sequence: CNAPPGGYYGYTF.

Note on this clonotype: At one end, the junction sequence differs from germline, possibly due to a read error. This chain connects TRBV5-4 to TRBJ1-1, with 10 bases that match TRBD1. This CDR3 contains 17 residues. Germline CDR1 is SGHNT and CDR2 is YYREEE (reference sequence). CDR3 residues: CACSLTGGSGAFTEAFF. CDR3 in DNA: TGTGCCTGCAGCCTGACAGGGGGCAGCGGGGCTTTCACTGAAGCTTTCTTT.

Of note for this clonotype: This may be a read error, as it is one base from a much larger clone. This chain uses TRBV6-2 or TRBV6-3 with TRBJ2-5; a weak D match, TRBD1 (6 bases). CDR1 is MNHEY, CDR2 SVGEGT, per germline. The CDR3 has 13 residues. V was pared by 10 bases and J by 4 bases, with 16 bases between. In nucleotides, the CDR3 is TGTGCCACCGGGACACACATCCTAGAGACCCAGTACTTC. This sequence encodes CATGTHILETQYF.

Regarding this clonotype: This sequence may be a read error, since a much larger clone differs from it by one base. The rearrangement links TRBV4-2 to TRBJ2-5; D tentatively reads TRBD1 or TRBD2 (5 bases each). This CDR3 contains 19 residues. Germline V gives CDR1 LGHNA, CDR2 YNFKEQ. The CDR3 bases are TGTGCCAGCAGCCAAGGGGAAGTTTACGGTGCAGGGTGGGGAGAGGCCCAGTACTTC. It codes for CASSQGEVYGAGWGEAQYF.

This clonotype was counted many times. CDR3 in amino acids: CASSLVPGEKLFF. CDR3 DNA: TGTGCCAGCAGCTTGGTCCCGGGAGAAAAACTGTTTTTT. This chain connects TRBV5-4 to TRBJ1-4; D gene unclear. The V gene lost 0 bases and the J gene lost 8 bases, with 8 bases spanning the gap. The CDR3 sequence is 13 residues long. CDR1 and CDR2 (germline): SGHNT, YYREEE (reference sequence).

Of note for this clonotype: This may come from a read error, since a much larger clone is one base off. This chain uses TRBV5-1 with TRBJ1-2; D may be TRBD1 (6 bases). Trimming shortened V by 4 bases and J by 8 bases, and 18 bases separated the two germline ends. The CDR3 is made up of 14 amino acids. Germline V lookup: CDR1 SGHRS, CDR2 YFSETQ. CDR3 in amino acids: CASSTRQDAWGYTF. CDR3 DNA: TGCGCCAGCAGCACCCGACAGGACGCCTGGGGCTACACCTTC.

Comments on this clonotype: A much larger clone differs by one base, so this may be a read error. This chain's CDR3 is CASRYKREGTDTQYF. The CDR3 nucleotides read TGTGCCAGCAGATACAAGCGGGAGGGCACAGATACGCAGTATTTT. This sequence joins TRBV6-6 and TRBJ2-3; 9 bases align to TRBD2. The trim removed 6 bases at V and 1 base at J, leaving 5 bases unmatched. The CDR3 extends over 15 amino acids. Germline values: CDR1 MNHNY, CDR2 SVGAGI (reference sequence).

A remark on this clonotype: This may be a read error, as it is one base from a much larger clone. The chain is built from TRBV29-1 and TRBJ1-2; maybe TRBD1 (5 bases). The germline gives CDR1 SQVTM, CDR2 ANQGSEA. CDR3 length: 11 residues. The V end lost 3 bases, the J end lost 12 bases, and 14 bases lay between the germline ends. CDR3 sequence: CSVEDLRGHTF. The CDR3 bases are TGCAGCGTTGAGGACCTCCGGGGCCACACCTTC.

Notes on this clonotype: A clone one base away is much larger, so this may be a read error. This chain connects TRBV4-1 to TRBJ2-1; 11 positions match TRBD2. Germline assignment: CDR1 MGHRA and CDR2 YSYEKL. The CDR3 is 15 amino acids. Here the CDR3 DNA reads TGCGCCAACAGCCACGGGACTAGCGGAGAGAGAGAGCAGTTCTTC. Residues: CANSHGTSGEREQFF.

As regards this clonotype: One end of the junction does not line up with germline, which may come from a read error. The rearrangement uses TRBV11-1 and TRBJ2-7; perhaps TRBD1 as D (7 bases). This CDR3 is 16 amino acids long. The V gene's germline CDR1 is SGHAT and CDR2 FQDESV (reference sequence). This CDR3 reads CASSLAGQGGPYDQYF. The CDR3 DNA is TGTGCCAGCAGCTTGGCTGGGCAGGGGGGACCCTACGATCAGTACTTC.

A word on this clonotype: This likely comes from a read error, as the CDR3 has no conserved phenylalanine or tryptophan at its end. The DNA is omitted, as the CDR3 cannot be located on it reliably, and the CDR3 follows TCRdb's listing. This chain uses TRBV11-1 with TRBJ2-2; no DNA check was done on the table's D call, TRBD1. The CDR3 spans 16 amino acids, including both terminal residues. Germline loops: CDR1 SGHAT, CDR2 FQDESV (reference sequence). This CDR3 reads CASSAWTGVNTGELFI.

A word on this clonotype: This sequence may be a read error, since a much larger clone differs from it by one base. In DNA, the CDR3 is TGTGCCATCAGTCAAGCTCGTCCGGGCACTGTCACAAATACGCAGTATTTT. Amino acid sequence: CAISQARPGTVTNTQYF. The chain recombines TRBV10-3 with TRBJ2-3; D remains unclear. This CDR3 comprises 17 residues. From germline, CDR1 is ENHRY and CDR2 SYGVKD.

The chain employs TRBV11-2 and TRBJ1-2, with a possible D match to TRBD1 (5 bases). The ends were cut back, 5 bases at V and 7 bases at J, with 20 bases in the middle. The CDR3 has 15 residues. In germline, CDR1 is SGHAT, CDR2 FQNNGV. The CDR3 sequence: CASSPYLRGTCGYTF. The CDR3, as DNA: TGTGCCAGCAGCCCTTACCTCCGGGGCACCTGTGGCTACACCTTC.